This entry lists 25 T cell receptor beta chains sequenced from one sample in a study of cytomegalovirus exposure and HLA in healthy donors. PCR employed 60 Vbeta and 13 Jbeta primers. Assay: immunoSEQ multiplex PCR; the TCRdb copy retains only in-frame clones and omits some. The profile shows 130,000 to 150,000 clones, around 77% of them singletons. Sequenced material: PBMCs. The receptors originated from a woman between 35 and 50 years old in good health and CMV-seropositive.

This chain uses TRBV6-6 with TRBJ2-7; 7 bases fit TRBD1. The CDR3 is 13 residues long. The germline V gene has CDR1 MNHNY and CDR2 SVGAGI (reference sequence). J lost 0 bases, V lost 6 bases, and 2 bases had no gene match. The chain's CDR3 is CASRTGSSYEQYF. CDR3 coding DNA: TGTGCCAGCAGGACAGGGAGCTCCTACGAGCAGTACTTC.

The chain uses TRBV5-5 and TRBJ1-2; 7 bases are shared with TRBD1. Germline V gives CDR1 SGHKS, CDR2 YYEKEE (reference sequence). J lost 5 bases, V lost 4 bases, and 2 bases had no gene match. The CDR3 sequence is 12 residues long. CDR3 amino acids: CASSLDRYGYTF. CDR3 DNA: TGTGCCAGCAGCCTGGACAGGTATGGCTACACCTTC.

The CDR3 is CASSHNRGMSTGELFF. CDR3 sequence (DNA): TGTGCCAGCAGCCACAACAGGGGGATGAGCACCGGGGAGCTGTTTTTT. V gene TRBV6-6 combines with J gene TRBJ2-2; 8 positions match TRBD1. This CDR3 region has 16 residues. In germline, CDR1 is MNHNY, CDR2 SVGAGI (reference sequence). V lost 6 bases, J lost 4 bases, and 10 bases stayed unmatched.

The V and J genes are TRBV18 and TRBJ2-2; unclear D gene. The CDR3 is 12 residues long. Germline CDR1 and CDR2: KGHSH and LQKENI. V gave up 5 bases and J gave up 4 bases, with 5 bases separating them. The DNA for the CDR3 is TGTGCCAGCTCAACAACCACCGGGGAGCTGTTTTTT. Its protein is CASSTTTGELFF. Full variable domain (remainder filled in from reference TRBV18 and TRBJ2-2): NAGVMQNPRHLVRRRGQEARLRCSPMKGHSHVYWYRQLPEEGLKFMVYLQKENIIDESGMPKERFSAEFPKEGPSILRIQQVVRGDSAAYFCASSTTTGELFFGEGSRLTVL.

The CDR3 nucleotides are TGTGCCAGCAGCCTACCGGGACAGGCTGCTTACGAGCAGTACTTC. Protein sequence: CASSLPGQAAYEQYF. This chain links TRBV5-6 with TRBJ2-7; 8 bases match TRBD1. The CDR3 has 15 amino acids. The germline gives CDR1 SGHDT, CDR2 YYEEEE. The ends lost 4 bases at V and 4 bases at J; junction bases unmatched: 10.

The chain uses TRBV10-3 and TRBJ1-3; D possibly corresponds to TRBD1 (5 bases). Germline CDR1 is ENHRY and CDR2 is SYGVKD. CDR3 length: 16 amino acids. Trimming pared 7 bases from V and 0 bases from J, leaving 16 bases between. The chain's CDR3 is CAITPSRGNSGNTIYF. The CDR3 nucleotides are TGTGCCATCACCCCGAGTCGGGGGAACTCTGGAAACACCATATATTTT.

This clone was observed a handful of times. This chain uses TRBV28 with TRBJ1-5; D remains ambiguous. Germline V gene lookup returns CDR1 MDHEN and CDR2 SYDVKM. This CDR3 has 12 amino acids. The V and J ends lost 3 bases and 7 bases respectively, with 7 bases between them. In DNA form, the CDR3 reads TGTGCCAGCAGTTTGGCTGGCCAGCCCCAGCATTTT. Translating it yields CASSLAGQPQHF.

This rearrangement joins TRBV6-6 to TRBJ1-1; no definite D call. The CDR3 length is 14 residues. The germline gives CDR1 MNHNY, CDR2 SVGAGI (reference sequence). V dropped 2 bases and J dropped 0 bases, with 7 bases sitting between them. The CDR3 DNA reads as TGTGCCAGCAGTTACACCGACATGAACACTGAAGCTTTCTTT. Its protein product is CASSYTDMNTEAFF.

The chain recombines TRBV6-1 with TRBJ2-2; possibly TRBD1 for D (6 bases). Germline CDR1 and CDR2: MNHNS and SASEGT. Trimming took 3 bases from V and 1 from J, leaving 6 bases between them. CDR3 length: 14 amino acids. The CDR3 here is CASSETGNTGELFF. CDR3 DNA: TGTGCCAGCAGTGAGACAGGGAACACCGGGGAGCTGTTTTTT.

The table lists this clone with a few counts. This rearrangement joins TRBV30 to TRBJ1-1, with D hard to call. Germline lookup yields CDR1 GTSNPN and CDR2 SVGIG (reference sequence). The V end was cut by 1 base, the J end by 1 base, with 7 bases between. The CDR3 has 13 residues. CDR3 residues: CAWSGQKNTEAFF. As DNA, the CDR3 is TGTGCCTGGAGTGGTCAGAAGAACACTGAAGCTTTCTTT.

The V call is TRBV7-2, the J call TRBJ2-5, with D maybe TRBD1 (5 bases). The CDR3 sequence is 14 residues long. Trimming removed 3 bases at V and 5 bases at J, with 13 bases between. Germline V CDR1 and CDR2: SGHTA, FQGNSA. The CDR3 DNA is TGTGCCAGCAGCTTGATCGGGTCAGGGGAGACCCAGTACTTC. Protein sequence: CASSLIGSGETQYF.

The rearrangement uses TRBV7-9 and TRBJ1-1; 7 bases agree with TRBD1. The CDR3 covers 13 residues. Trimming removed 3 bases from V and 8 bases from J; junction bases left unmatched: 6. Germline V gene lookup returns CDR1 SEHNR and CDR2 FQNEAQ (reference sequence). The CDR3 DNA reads TGTGCCAGCAGCTTTAGAGACAGGGTCGAAGCTTTCTTT. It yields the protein CASSFRDRVEAFF.

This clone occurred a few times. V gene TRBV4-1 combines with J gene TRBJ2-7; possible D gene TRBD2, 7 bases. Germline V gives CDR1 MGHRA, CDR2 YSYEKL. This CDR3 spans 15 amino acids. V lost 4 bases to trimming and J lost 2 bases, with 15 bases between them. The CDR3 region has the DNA TGCGCCAGCAGCCCCGGAGGGGGGGGAGCCTACGAGCAGTACTTC. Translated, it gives CASSPGGGGAYEQYF.

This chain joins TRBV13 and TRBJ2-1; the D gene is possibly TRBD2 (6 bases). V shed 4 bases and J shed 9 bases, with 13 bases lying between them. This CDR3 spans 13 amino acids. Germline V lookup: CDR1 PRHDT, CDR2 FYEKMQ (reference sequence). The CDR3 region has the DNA TGTGCCAGCAGCTCCAGACTAGTCGGTGAGCAGTTCTTC. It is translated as CASSSRLVGEQFF.

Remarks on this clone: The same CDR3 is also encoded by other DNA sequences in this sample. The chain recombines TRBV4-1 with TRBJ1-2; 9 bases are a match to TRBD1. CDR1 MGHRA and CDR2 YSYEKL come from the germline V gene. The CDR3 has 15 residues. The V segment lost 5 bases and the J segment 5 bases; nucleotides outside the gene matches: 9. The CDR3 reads CASSSYRDRAYGYTF. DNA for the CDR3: TGCGCCAGCAGCTCATACCGGGACAGGGCTTATGGCTACACCTTC.

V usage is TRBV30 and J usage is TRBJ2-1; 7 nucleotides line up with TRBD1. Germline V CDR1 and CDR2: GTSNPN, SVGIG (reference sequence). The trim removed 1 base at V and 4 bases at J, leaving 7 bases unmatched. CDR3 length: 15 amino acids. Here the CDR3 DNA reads TGTGCCTGGAGTGAGGGGGCGGGCGAGTACAATGAGCAGTTCTTC. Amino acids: CAWSEGAGEYNEQFF. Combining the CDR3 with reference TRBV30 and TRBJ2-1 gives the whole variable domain SQTIHQWPATLVQPVGSPLSLECTVEGTSNPNLYWYRQAAGRGLQLLFYSVGIGQISSEVPQNLSASRPQDRQFILSSKKLLLSDSGFYLCAWSEGAGEYNEQFFGPGTRLTVL.

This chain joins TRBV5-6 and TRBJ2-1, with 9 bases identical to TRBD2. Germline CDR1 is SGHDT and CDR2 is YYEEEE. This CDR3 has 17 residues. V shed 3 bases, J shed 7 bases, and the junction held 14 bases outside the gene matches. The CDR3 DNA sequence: TGTGCCAGCAGCTCCCTGGGGCTAGCGGGGTGGATTAATGAGCAGTTCTTC. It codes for CASSSLGLAGWINEQFF. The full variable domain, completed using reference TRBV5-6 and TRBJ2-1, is DAGVTQSPTHLIKTRGQQVTLRCSPKSGHDTVSWYQQALGQGPQFIFQYYEEEERQRGNFPDRFSGHQFPNYSSELNVNALLLGDSALYLCASSSLGLAGWINEQFFGPGTRLTVL.

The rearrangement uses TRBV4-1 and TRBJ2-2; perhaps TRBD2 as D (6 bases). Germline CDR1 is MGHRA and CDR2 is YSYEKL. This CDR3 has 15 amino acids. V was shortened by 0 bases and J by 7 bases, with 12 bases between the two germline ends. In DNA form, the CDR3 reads TGCGCCAGCAGCCAAGATGGAAGGGGAGGCGGGGAGCTGTTTTTT. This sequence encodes CASSQDGRGGGELFF.

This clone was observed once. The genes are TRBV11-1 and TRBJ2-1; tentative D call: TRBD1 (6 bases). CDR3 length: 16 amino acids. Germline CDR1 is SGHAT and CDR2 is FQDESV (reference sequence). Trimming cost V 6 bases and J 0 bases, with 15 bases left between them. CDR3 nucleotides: TGTGCCAGCAGTCAGACAGGAGGATTCTCCTACAATGAGCAGTTCTTC. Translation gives CASSQTGGFSYNEQFF.

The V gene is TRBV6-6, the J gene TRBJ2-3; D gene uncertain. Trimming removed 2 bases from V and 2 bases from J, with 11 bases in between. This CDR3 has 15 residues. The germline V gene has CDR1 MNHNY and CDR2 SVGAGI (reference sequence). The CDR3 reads CASSYALGPTDTQYF. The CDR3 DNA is TGTGCCAGCAGTTACGCCCTGGGCCCCACAGATACGCAGTATTTT.

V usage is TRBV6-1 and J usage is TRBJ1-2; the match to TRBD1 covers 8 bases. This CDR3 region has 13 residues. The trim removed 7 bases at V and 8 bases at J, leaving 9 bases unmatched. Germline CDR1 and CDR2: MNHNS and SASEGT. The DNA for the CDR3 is TGTGCCAGCACAGGGGGCCAGTATGAGGGCTACACCTTC. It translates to CASTGGQYEGYTF.

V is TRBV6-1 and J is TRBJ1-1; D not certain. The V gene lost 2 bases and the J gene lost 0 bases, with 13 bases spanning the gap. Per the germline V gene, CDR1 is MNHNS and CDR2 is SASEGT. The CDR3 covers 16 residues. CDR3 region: CASSEPGRTLNTEAFF. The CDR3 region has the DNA TGTGCCAGCAGTGAACCGGGCAGGACTCTGAACACTGAAGCTTTCTTT.

Here the CDR3 DNA reads TGTGCCAGTAGTATAATGGCAGACTCCACTGAAGCTTTCTTT. Protein: CASSIMADSTEAFF. This chain joins TRBV19 and TRBJ1-1; D remains ambiguous. CDR3 size: 14 residues. Germline-derived CDR1 and CDR2 are LNHDA and SQIVND (reference sequence). V shed 2 bases and J shed 4 bases, with 11 bases lying between them.

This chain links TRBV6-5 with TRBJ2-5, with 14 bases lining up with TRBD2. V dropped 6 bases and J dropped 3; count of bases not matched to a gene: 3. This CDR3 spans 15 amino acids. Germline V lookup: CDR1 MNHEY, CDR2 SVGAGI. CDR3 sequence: CASRPGLAGEETQYF. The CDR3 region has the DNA TGTGCCAGCAGACCGGGACTAGCGGGGGAAGAGACCCAGTACTTC.

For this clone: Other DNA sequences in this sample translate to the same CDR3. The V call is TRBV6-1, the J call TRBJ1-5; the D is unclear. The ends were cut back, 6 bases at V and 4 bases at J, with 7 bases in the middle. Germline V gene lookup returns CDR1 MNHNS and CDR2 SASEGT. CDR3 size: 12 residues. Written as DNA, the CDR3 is TGTGCCAGCAGGGCGGGGAATCAGCCCCAGCATTTT. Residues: CASRAGNQPQHF.